This TCR beta chain was captured by sequencing in a study of beta chain features in type 1 diabetes. Study-wide findings and caveats: Shorter TCRB CDR3s, moderately but significantly so, were found in Type 1 diabetes patients in all four CD4+ subsets.

Donors underwent one heparinised blood draw, roughly 110 mL on average. Expressed TCRB transcripts were sequenced because the entire RNA isolate underwent reverse transcription. Libraries were prepared by immunoSEQ multiplex PCR; TCRdb keeps only in-frame clonotypes and omits some of them. The sample consists of 50,000 to 70,000 clones, 52% of them appearing once. This clone was recorded a few times. The antigen is not known. Germline-derived CDR1 and CDR2 are MNHNS and SASEGT. The CDR3 runs 13 residues. Trimming cost V 4 bases and J 2 bases, with 8 bases left between them. Material: Tregs from blood. The receptor comes from a woman in her thirties or forties with type 1 diabetes. The chain links TRBV6-1 to TRBJ2-5; tentative D call: TRBD2 (6 bases). This chain's CDR3 is CASSGGGQETQYF. In DNA form, the CDR3 reads TGTGCCAGCAGTGGTGGGGGGCAAGAGACCCAGTACTTC.